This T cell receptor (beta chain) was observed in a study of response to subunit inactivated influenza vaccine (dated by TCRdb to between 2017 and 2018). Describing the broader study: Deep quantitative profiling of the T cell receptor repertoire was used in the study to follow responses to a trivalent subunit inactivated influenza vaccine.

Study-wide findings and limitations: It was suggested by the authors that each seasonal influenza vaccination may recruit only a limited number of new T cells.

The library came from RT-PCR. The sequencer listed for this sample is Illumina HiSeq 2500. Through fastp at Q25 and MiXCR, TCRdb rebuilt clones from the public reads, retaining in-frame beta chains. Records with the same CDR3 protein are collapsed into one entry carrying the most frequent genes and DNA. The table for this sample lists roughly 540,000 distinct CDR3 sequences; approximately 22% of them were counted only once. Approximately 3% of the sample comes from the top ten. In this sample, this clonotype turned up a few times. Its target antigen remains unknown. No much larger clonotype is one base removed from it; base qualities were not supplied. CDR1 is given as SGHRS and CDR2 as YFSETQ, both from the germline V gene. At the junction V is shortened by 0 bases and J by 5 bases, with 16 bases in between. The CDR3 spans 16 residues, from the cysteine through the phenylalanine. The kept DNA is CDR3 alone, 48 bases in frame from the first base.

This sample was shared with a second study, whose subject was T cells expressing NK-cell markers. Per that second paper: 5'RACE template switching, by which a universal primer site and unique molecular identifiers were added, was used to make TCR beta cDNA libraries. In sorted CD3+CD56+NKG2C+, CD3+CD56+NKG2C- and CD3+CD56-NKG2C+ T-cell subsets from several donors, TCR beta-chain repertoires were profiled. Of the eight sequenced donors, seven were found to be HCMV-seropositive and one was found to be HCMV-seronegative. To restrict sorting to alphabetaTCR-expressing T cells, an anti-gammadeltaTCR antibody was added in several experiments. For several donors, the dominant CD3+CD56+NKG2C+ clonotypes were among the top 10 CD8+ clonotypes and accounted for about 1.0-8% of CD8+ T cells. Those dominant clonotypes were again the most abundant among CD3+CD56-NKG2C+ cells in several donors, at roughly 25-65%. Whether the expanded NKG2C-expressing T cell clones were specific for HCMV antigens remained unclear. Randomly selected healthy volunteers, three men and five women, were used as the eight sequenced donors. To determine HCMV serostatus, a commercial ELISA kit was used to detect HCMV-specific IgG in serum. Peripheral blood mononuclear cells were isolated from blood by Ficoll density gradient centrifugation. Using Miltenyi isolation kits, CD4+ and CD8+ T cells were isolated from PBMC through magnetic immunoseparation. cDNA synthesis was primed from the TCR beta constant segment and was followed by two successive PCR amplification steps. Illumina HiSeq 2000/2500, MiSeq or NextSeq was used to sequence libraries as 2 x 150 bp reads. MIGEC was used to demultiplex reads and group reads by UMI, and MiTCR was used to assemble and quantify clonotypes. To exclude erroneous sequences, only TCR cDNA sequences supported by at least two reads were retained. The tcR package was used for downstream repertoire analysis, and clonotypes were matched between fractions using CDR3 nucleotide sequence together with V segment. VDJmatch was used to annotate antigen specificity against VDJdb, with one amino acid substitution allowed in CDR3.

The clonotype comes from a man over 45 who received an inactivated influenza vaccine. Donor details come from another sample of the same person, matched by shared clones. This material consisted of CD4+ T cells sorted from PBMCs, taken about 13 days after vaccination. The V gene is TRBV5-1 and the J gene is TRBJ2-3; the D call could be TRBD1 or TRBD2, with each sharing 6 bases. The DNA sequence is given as TGCGCCAGCAGCTTGGCGGGGCCGGGGGCCGAAGATACGCAGTATTTT. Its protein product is CASSLAGPGAEDTQYF.